The entry below describes one T cell receptor beta chain. Assay used: immunoSEQ multiplex PCR; TCRdb lists only in-frame clones, some missing. In the table there are about 6,800 clones, approximately 46% of which are singletons. This entry comes from a study of T cells in localized non-small cell lung cancer. The sequences come from lymph node tissue, collected before any cancer treatment. The sequence was obtained from a man aged 35-75 years with stage I lung adenocarcinoma.

CDR3 region: CASSPSGGAYEQYF. As DNA, the CDR3 is TGTGCCAGCTCACCTAGCGGGGGAGCCTACGAGCAGTACTTC. The J gene is TRBJ2-7, the V gene TRBV18; 9 bases fit TRBD2. The junction had 2 bases not matched to a gene; V was cut back by 3 bases and J by 2 bases. The CDR3 has 14 amino acids. CDR1 is KGHSH, CDR2 LQKENI, per germline.